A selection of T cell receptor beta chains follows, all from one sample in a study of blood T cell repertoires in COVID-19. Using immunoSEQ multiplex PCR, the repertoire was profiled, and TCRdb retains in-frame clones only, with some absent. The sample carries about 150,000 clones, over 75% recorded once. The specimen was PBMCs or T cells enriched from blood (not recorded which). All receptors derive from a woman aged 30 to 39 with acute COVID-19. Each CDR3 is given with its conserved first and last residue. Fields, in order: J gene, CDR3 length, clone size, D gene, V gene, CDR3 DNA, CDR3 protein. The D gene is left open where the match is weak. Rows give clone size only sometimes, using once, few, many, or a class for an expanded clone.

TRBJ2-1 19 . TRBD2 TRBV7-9 TGTGCCAGCAGTACTCTGAGGTGGCTAGCGGGAGGGGGTTACAATGAGCAGTTCTTC CASSTLRWLAGGGYNEQFF
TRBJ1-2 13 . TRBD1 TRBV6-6 TGTGCCAGCAGACCCGGGACAGGGCATGGCTACACCTTC CASRPGTGHGYTF
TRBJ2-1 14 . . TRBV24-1 TGTGCCACCCGGGACTCGAGCTCCTACAATGAGCAGTTCTTC CATRDSSSYNEQFF
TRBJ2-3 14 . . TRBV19 TGTGCCAGTACGGCGGGCGGGGGCGCGGATACGCAGTATTTT CASTAGGGADTQYF
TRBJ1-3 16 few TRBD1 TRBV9 TGTGCCAGCAGCGATTTACGACAGGGCTCTGGAAACACCATATATTTT CASSDLRQGSGNTIYF
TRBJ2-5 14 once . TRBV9 TGTGCCAGCAGCGTAGGTAACGGCGGGGAGACCCAGTACTTC CASSVGNGGETQYF
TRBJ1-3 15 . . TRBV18 TGTGCCAGCTCAGCAACGCGGAACTCTGGAAACACCATATATTTT CASSATRNSGNTIYF
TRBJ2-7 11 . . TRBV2 TGTGCCAGCAGTTTTGCGTACGAGCAGTACTTC CASSFAYEQYF
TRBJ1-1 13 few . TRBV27 TGTGCCAGCAGTTTCCAGTCAAGCACTGAAGCTTTCTTT CASSFQSSTEAFF
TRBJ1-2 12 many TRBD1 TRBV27 TGTGCCAGCAGTTTATCAGGGGGCGCATTCACCTTC CASSLSGGAFTF
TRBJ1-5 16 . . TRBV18 TGTGCCAGCTCACCGGCGACAGGCAATCCTAATCAGCCCCAGCATTTT CASSPATGNPNQPQHF
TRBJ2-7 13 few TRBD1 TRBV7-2 TGTGCCAGCAGCAACAGGGGGTTCCACGAGCAGTACTTC CASSNRGFHEQYF
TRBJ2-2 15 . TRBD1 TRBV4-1 TGCGCCAGCAGCCAAGGACAGGGCATACCCCGGGAGCTGTTTTTT CASSQGQGIPRELFF
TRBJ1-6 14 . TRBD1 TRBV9 TGTGCCAGCAGCGTTACAGGGGGTAATTCACCCCTCCACTTT CASSVTGGNSPLHF
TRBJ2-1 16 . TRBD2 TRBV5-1 TGCGCCAGCAGCTGGGGACTAGCGGGATCCTACAATGAGCAGTTCTTC CASSWGLAGSYNEQFF
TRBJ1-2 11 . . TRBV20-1 TGCAGTGCTAGCAGGCGGGATGGCTACACCTTC CSASRRDGYTF
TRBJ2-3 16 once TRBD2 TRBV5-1 TGCGCCAGCAGCTCAGGACTAGCGGGGGTCACAGATACGCAGTATTTT CASSSGLAGVTDTQYF
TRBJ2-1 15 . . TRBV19 TGTGCCAGTAGTCCGCGGCTAGCGTACTCAAATGAGCAGTTCTTC CASSPRLAYSNEQFF
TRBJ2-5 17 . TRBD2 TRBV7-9 TGTGCCAGCAGCTTATTAGGTGGTAGCGGGAAGAAAGAGACCCAGTACTTC CASSLLGGSGKKETQYF
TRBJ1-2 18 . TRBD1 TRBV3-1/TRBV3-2 TGTGCCAGCAGCCAAGATCTCACAGGGGGCATTCTTGGCTATGGCTACACCTTC CASSQDLTGGILGYGYTF
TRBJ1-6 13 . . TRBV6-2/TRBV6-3 TGTGCCAGCAGTTATACTGAGAATTCACCCCTCCACTTT CASSYTENSPLHF
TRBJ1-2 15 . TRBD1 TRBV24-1 TGTGCCACCAGTGATCGACAGGGGGGTATCAATGGCTACACCTTC CATSDRQGGINGYTF
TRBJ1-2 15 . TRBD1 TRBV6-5 TGTGCCAGCAGTTACGGGGGACAGGGGGCGCGGGGCTACACCTTC CASSYGGQGARGYTF
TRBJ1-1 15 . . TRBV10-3 TGTGCCATCAGGGAGGGACAAATAAGGAACACTGAAGCTTTCTTT CAIREGQIRNTEAFF
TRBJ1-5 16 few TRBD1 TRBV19 TGTGCCAGTAGTCCGACAGGGGGCTTGAGCAATCAGCCCCAGCATTTT CASSPTGGLSNQPQHF
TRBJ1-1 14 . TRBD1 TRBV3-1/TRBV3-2 TGTGCCAGCAGCCAATCGACAGGGAAAAAGGAAGCTTTCTTT CASSQSTGKKEAFF
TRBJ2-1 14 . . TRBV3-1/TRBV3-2 TGTGCCAGCAGCCAAGGTCTAGTGGTGAATGAGCAGTTCTTC CASSQGLVVNEQFF
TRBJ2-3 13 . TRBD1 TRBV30 TGTGCCTGGGGCCCAGGGGGAGCAGATACGCAGTATTTT CAWGPGGADTQYF
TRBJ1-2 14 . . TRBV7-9 TGTGCCAGCAGCCCAGAACAGGGACACTATGGCTACACCTTC CASSPEQGHYGYTF
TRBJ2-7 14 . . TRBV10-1 TGCGCCAGCAGTGAACTGACAGAACCCTACGAGCAGTACTTC CASSELTEPYEQYF
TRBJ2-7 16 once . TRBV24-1 TGTGCCACCAGTGATTTGAACTCGGACGGAGGGATCGAGCAGTACTTC CATSDLNSDGGIEQYF
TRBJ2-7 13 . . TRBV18 TGTGCCAGCTCACCAGGGCCTGTTGGGGAGCAGTACTTC CASSPGPVGEQYF
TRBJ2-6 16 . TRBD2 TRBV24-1 TGTGCCACCAGTGATTTCGGGGGGGCTGGGGCCAACGTCCTGACTTTC CATSDFGGAGANVLTF
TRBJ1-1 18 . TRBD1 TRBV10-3 TGTGCCATCAGTGAGTCCGTTGCCCGGGACAGGGACAGCACTGAAGCTTTCTTT CAISESVARDRDSTEAFF
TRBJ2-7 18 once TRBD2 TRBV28 TGTGCCAGCAGTTTAAGTACCCTCTTCGGGGGGGGGACCTACGAGCAGTACTTC CASSLSTLFGGGTYEQYF
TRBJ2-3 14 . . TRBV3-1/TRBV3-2 TGTGCCAGCAGCCATAAGCTGAACACAGATACGCAGTATTTT CASSHKLNTDTQYF
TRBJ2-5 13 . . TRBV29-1 TGCAGCGTTGATAAAGGGAGCCAAGAGACCCAGTACTTC CSVDKGSQETQYF
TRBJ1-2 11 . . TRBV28 TGTGCCAGCACCGGACTTCATGGCTACACCTTC CASTGLHGYTF
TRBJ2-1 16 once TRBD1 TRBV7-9 TGTGCCAGCAGCTCCAACCTAGGGGGCCGACTTCTTAAGCAGTTCTTC CASSSNLGGRLLKQFF
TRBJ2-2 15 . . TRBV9 TGTGCCAGCAGCGTAGGGGGTGGGAGGACCGGGGAGCTGTTTTTT CASSVGGGRTGELFF